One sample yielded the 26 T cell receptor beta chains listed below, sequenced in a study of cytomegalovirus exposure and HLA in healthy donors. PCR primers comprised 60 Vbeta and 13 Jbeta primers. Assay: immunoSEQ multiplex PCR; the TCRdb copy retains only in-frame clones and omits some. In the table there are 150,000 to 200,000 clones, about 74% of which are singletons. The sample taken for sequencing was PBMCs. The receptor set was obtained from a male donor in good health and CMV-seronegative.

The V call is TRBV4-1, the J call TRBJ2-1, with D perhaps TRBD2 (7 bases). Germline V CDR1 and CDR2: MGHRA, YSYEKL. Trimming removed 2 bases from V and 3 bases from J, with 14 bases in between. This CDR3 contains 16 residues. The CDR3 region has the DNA TGCGCCAGCAGCCAAATGGGGGGGGCCGACTACAATGAGCAGTTCTTC. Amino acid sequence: CASSQMGGADYNEQFF.

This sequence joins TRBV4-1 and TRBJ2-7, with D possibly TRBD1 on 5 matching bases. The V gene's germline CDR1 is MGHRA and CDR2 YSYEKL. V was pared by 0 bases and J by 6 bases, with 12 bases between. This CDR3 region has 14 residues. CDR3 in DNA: TGCGCCAGCAGCCAAGAGACAGCCCTACGCGAGCAGTACTTC. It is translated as CASSQETALREQYF.

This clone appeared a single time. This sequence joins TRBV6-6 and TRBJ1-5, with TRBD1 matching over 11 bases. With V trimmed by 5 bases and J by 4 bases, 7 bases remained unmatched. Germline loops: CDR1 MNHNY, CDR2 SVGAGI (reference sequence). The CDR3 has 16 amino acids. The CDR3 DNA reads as TGTGCCAGCAGTACGGGACAGGGGGTGCCTAATCAGCCCCAGCATTTT. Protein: CASSTGQGVPNQPQHF.

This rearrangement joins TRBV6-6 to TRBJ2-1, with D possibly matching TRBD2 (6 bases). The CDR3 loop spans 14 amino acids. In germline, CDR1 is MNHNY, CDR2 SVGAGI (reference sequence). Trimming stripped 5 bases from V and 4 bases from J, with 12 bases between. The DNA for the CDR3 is TGTGCCAGCAGTAGCCTGGGAGGATACAATGAGCAGTTCTTC. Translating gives CASSSLGGYNEQFF.

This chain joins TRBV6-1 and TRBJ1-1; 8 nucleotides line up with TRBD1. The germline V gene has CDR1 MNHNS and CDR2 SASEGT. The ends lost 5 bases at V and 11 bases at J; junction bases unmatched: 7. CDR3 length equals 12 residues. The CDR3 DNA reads TGTGCCAGCAGTCACGGACAGGGTATGGCTTTCTTT. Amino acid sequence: CASSHGQGMAFF.

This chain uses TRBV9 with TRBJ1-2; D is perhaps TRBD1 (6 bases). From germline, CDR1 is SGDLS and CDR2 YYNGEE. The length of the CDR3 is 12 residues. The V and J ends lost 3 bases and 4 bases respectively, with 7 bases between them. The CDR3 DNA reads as TGTGCCAGCAGCGGACAGGTCTATGGCTACACCTTC. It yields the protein CASSGQVYGYTF.

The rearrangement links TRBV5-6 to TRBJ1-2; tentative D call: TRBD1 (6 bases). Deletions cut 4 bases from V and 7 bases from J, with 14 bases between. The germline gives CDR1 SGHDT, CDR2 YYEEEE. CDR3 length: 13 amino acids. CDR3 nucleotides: TGTGCCAGCAGCGCGGCAGGGGTGAGTGGCTACACCTTC. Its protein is CASSAAGVSGYTF.

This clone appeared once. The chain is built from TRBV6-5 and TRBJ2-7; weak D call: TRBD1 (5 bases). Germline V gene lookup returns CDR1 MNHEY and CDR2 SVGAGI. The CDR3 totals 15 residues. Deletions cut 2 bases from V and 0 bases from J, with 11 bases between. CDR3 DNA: TGTGCCAGCAGTTACGGGGCTTCAACCTCCTACGAGCAGTACTTC. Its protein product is CASSYGASTSYEQYF.

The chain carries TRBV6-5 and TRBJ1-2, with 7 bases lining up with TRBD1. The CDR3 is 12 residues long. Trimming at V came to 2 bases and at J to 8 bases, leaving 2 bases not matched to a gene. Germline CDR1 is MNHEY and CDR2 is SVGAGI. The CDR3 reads CASSYDRVGYTF. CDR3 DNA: TGTGCCAGCAGTTACGACAGGGTCGGCTACACCTTC.

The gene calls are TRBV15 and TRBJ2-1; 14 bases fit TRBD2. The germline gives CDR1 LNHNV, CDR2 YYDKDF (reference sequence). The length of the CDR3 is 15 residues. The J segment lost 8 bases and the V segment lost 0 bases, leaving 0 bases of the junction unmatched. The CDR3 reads CATSRETSGGDEQFF. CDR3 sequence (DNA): TGTGCCACCAGCAGAGAGACTAGCGGGGGGGATGAGCAGTTCTTC.

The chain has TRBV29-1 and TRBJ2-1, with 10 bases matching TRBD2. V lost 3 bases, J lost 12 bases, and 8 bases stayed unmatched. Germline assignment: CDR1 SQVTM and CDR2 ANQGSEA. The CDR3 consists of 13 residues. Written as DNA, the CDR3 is TGCAGCGTTGATGGAGCGGGGGGGTACGGGCAGTTCTTC. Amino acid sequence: CSVDGAGGYGQFF.

The CDR3 loop is CASSFSGRLDEQYF. DNA of the CDR3: TGTGCCAGCAGCTTTAGCGGGAGGTTGGATGAGCAGTACTTC. The genes are TRBV7-2 and TRBJ2-7; TRBD2 aligns across 10 bases. This CDR3 spans 14 amino acids. With 3 bases clipped from V and 7 bases from J, the junction kept 6 bases outside the gene matches. Germline V CDR1 and CDR2: SGHTA, FQGNSA.

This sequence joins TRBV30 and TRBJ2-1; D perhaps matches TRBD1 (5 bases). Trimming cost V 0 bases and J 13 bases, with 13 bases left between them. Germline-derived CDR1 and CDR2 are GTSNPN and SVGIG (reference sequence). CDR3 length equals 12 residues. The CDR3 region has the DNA TGTGCCTGGAGTGTAGTGCGCGACAGCCAGTTCTTC. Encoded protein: CAWSVVRDSQFF.

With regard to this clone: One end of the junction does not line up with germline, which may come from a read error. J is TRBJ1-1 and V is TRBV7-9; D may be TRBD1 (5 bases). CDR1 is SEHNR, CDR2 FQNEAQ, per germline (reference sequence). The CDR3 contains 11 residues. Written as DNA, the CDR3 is TGTTCCAGCAGCTACGGGGGGGAAGCTTTCTTT. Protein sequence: CSSSYGGEAFF.

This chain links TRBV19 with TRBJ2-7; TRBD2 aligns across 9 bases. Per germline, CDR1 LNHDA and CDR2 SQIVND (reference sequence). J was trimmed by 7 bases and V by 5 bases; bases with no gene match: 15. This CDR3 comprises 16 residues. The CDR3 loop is CASSLHRSSGVGEQYF. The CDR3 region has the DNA TGTGCCAGTAGTCTCCACCGCTCTAGCGGGGTAGGAGAGCAGTACTTC. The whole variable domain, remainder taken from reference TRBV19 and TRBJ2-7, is DGGITQSPKYLFRKEGQNVTLSCEQNLNHDAMYWYRQDPGQGLRLIYYSQIVNDFQKGDIAEGYSVSREKKESFPLTVTSAQKNPTAFYLCASSLHRSSGVGEQYFGPGTRLTVT.

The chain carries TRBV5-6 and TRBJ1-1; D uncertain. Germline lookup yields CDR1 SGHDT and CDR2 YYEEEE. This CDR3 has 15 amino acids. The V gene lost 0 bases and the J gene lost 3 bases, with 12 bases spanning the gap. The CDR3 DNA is TGTGCCAGCAGCTTGGCGTGGACTTCATACACTGAAGCTTTCTTT. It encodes CASSLAWTSYTEAFF.

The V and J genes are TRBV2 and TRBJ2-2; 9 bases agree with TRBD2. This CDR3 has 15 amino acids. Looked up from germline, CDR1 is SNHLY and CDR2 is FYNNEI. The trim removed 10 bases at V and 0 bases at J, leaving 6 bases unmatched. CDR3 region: CATQAGGPNTGELFF. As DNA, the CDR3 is TGTGCCACCCAAGCGGGGGGTCCGAACACCGGGGAGCTGTTTTTT.

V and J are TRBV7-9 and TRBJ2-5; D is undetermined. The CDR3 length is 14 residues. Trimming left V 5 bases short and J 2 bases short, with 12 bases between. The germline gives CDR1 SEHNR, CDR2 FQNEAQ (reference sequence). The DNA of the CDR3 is TGTGCCAGCAGCCCCAGGATTCCACAAGAGACCCAGTACTTC. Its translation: CASSPRIPQETQYF. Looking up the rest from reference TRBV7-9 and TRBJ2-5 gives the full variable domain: DTGVSQNPRHKITKRGQNVTFRCDPISEHNRLYWYRQTLGQGPEFLTYFQNEAQLEKSRLLSDRFSAERPKGSFSTLEIQRTEQGDSAMYLCASSPRIPQETQYFGPGTRLLVL.

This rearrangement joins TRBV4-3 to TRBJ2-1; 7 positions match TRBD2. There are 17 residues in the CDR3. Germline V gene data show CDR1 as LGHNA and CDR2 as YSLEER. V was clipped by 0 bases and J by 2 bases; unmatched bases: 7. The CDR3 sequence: CASSQEFWRETYNEQFF. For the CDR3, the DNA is TGCGCCAGCAGCCAAGAGTTTTGGCGGGAGACCTACAATGAGCAGTTCTTC.

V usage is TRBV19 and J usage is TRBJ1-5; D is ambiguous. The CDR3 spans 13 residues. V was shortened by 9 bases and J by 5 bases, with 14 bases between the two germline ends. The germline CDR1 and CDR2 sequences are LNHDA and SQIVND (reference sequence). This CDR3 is CASRLGEDQPQHF. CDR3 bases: TGTGCCAGCCGGCTGGGAGAGGATCAGCCCCAGCATTTT.

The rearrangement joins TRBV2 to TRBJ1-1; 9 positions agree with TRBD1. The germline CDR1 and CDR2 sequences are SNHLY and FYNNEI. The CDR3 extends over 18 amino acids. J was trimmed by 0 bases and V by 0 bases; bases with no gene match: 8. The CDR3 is CASSEAPNRGRMNTEAFF. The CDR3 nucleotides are TGTGCCAGCAGTGAAGCGCCTAACAGGGGGCGCATGAACACTGAAGCTTTCTTT. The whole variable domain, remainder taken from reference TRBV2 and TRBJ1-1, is EPEVTQTPSHQVTQMGQEVILRCVPISNHLYFYWYRQILGQKVEFLVSFYNNEISEKSEIFDDQFSVERPDGSNFTLKIRSTKLEDSAMYFCASSEAPNRGRMNTEAFFGQGTRLTVV.

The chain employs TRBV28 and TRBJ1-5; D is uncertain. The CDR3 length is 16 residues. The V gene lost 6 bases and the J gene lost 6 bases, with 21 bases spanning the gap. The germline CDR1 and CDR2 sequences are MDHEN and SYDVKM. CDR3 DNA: TGTGCCAGCAGCCAGTCCGCCGGGGTGGGTGGTCAGCCCCAGCATTTT. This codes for CASSQSAGVGGQPQHF.

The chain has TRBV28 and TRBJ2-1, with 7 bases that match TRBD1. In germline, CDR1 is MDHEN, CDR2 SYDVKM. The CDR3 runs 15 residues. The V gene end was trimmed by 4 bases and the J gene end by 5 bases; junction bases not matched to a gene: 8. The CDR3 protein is CASSSSGTANNEQFF. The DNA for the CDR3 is TGTGCCAGCAGTTCCTCCGGGACAGCGAACAATGAGCAGTTCTTC. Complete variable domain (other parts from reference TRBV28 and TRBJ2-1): DVKVTQSSRYLVKRTGEKVFLECVQDMDHENMFWYRQDPGLGLRLIYFSYDVKMKEKGDIPEGYSVSREKKERFSLILESASTNQTSMYLCASSSSGTANNEQFFGPGTRLTVL.

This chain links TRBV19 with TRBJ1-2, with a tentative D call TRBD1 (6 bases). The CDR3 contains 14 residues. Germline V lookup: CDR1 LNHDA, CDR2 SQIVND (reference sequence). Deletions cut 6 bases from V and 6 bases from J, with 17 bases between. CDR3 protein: CASRKEDRKNGYTF. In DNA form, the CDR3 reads TGTGCCAGTAGGAAAGAGGACAGAAAAAATGGCTACACCTTC.

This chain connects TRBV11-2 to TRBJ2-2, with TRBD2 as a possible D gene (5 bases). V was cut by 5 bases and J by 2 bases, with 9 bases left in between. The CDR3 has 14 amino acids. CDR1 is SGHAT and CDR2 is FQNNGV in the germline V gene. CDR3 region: CASSPGSNTGELFF. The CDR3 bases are TGTGCCAGCAGCCCGGGGAGCAACACCGGGGAGCTGTTTTTT.

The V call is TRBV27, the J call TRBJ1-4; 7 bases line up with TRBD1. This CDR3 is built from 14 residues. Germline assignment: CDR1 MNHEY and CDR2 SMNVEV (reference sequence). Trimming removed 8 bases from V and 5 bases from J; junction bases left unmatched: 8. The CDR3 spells CASSPTGMNEKLFF. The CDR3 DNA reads TGTGCCAGCTCCCCGACAGGGATGAATGAAAAACTGTTTTTT.